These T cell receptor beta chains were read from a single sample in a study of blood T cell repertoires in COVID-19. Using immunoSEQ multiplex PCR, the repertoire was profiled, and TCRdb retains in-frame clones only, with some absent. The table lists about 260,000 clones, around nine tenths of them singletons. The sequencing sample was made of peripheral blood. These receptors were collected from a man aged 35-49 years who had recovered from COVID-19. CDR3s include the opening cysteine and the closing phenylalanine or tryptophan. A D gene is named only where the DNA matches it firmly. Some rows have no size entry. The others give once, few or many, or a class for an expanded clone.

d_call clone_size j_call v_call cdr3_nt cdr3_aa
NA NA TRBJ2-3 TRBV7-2 TGTGCCAGCAGCTCCAGGGTCACAGATACGCAGTATTTT CASSSRVTDTQYF
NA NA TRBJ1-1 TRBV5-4 TGTGCCAGCAGCTTGGTGACAGGCAAGGACACTGAAGCTTTCTTT CASSLVTGKDTEAFF
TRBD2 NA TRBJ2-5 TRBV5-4 TGTGCCAGCAGCTTGGTTATAGCGGGGGGGCAAGAGACCCAGTACTTC CASSLVIAGGQETQYF
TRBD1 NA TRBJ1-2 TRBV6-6 TGTGCCAGCAGAAACGACAGGGCAGCTAACTATGGCTACACCTTC CASRNDRAANYGYTF
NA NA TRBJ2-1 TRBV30 TGTGCCTGGAGTGTTACTAGCGAGCAGTTCTTC CAWSVTSEQFF
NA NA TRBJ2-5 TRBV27 TGTGCCAGCAGTTTGGTGGGGGGTCGGACCCAGTACTTC CASSLVGGRTQYF
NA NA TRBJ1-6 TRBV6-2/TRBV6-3 TGTGCCAGCAGTCTCCTGGACAGCCATAATTCACCCCTCCACTTT CASSLLDSHNSPLHF
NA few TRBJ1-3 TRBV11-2 TGTGCCAGCAGCTTAGTCGGGGTTTCTGGAAACACCATATATTTT CASSLVGVSGNTIYF
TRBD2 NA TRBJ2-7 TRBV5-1 TGCGCCAGCAGCTTGGTGGGACTAGCGGGAGCGCGCGAGCAGTACTTC CASSLVGLAGAREQYF
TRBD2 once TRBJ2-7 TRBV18 TGTGCCAGCTCATCTCGGGAGGGCTGGGACGAGCAGTACTTC CASSSREGWDEQYF
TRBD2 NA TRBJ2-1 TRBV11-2 TGTGCCAGCAACCTCGACCGGGCGGGGGTAGACAATGAGCAGTTCTTC CASNLDRAGVDNEQFF
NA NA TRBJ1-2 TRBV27 TGTGCCAGCAGTTTAATGACGGGGGGGATTAACTATGGCTACACCTTC CASSLMTGGINYGYTF
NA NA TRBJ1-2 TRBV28 TGTGCCAGCAGTTTAAGAGGCGGGGACTATGGCTACACCTTC CASSLRGGDYGYTF
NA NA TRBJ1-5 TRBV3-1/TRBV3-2 TGTGCCAGCAGTCTGCGGTGGGATCAGCCCCAGCATTTT CASSLRWDQPQHF
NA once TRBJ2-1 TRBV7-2 TGTGCCAGCAGCTCGCGTAGCGGTTCCTACAATGAGCAGTTCTTC CASSSRSGSYNEQFF
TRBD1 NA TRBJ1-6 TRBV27 TGTGCCAGCAGGGCGGACAGGGAGAATTCACCCCTCCACTTT CASRADRENSPLHF
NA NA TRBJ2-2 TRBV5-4 TGTGCCAGCAGCTTGAGGACTACGAACCCAGTGGGGGAGCTGTTTTTT CASSLRTTNPVGELFF
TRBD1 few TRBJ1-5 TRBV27 TGTGCCAGCAGTCCCGGACAGGTTAGCAATCAGCCCCAGCATTTT CASSPGQVSNQPQHF
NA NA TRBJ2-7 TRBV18 TGTGCCAGCTCACCAGTCGGTCTCGAGCAGTACTTC CASSPVGLEQYF
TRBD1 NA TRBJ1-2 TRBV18 TGTGCCAGCTCACAACCGGGACAGGGATTTGTTGGCTATGGCTACACCTTC CASSQPGQGFVGYGYTF
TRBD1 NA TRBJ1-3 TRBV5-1 TGCGCCAGCAGCTTGGCCAGGGACAGCCCATCTGGAAACACCATATATTTT CASSLARDSPSGNTIYF
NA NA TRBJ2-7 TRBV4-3 TGCGCCAGCAGCCTTCAGGGTTACGCTGAGCAGTACTTC CASSLQGYAEQYF
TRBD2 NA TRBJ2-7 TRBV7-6 TGTGCCAGCAGCCAGACTCTAGCGGGGGGGCCTTACGAGCAGTACTTC CASSQTLAGGPYEQYF
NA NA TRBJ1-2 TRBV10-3 TGTGCCATCAGGGGAACGGGGATAGATGGCTACACCTTC CAIRGTGIDGYTF
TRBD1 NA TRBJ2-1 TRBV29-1 TGCAGCGTCCAGGGGGACAGGGGCTCCAATGAGCAGTTCTTC CSVQGDRGSNEQFF
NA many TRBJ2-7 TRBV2 TGTGCCAGCAGCCGTCCGGAAAGCGAGGAGCAGTACTTC CASSRPESEEQYF
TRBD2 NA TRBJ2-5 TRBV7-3 TGTGCCAGCAGCTCCGCTAGCGGGAGGGCCGAGACCCAGTACTTC CASSSASGRAETQYF
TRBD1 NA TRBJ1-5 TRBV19 TGTGCCAGTAGTATGCAGGGGGTGTCTGGCAATCAGCCCCAGCATTTT CASSMQGVSGNQPQHF
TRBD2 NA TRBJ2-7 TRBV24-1 TGTGCCACCAGTGTCTGGCTAGCGGCCTCCTACGAGCAGTACTTC CATSVWLAASYEQYF
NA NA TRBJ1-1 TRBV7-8 TGTGCCAGCAGCCTCGGCGGCCTCTATGAAGCTTTCTTT CASSLGGLYEAFF
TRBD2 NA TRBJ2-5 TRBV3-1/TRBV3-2 TGTGCCAGCAGCCTTCGTCGGCTAGCGGAAGAGACCCAGTACTTC CASSLRRLAEETQYF
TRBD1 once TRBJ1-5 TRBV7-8 TGTGCCAGCAGCTCCAGTCGACAGGGGCTTCAGCCCCAGCATTTT CASSSSRQGLQPQHF
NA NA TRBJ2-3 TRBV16 TGTGCCAGCAGCCAATCGCCAAGGGGTACGCAGTATTTT CASSQSPRGTQYF
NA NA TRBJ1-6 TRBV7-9 TGTGCCAGCAGCCATCCCCCCTATAATTCACCCCTCCACTTT CASSHPPYNSPLHF
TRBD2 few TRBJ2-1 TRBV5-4 TGTGCCAGCAGCTTGATAGCGGGGTTCAACAATGAGCAGTTCTTC CASSLIAGFNNEQFF
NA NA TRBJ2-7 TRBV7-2 TGTGCCAGCAGGGGGGGCGGGAGTCCCTACGAGCAGTACTTC CASRGGGSPYEQYF
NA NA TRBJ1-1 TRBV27 TGTGCCAGCAGTCCTCGACTCCCTGAAGCTTTCTTT CASSPRLPEAFF
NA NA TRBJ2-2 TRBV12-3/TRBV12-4 TGTGCCAGCAGTTTACGGTGGACGGGAGAGCTGTTTTTT CASSLRWTGELFF
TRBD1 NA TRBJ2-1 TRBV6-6 TGTGCCAGCAGTTACCGGGACAGGGACAATGAGCAGTTCTTC CASSYRDRDNEQFF
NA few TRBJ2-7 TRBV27 TGTGCCAGCAGCCTGAACGGCGAGCAGTACTTC CASSLNGEQYF
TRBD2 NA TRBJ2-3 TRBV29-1 TGCAGCGTGTATCCGGGACTAGCGGGGGAAGTTACGCAGTATTTT CSVYPGLAGEVTQYF
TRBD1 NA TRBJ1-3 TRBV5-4 TGTGCCAGCAGTCGACAGGGCTCTGGAAACACCATATATTTT CASSRQGSGNTIYF
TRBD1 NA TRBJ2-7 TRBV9 TGTGCCAGCAGCCCGGGACAGGATCCCAGGGGGTACGAGCAGTACTTC CASSPGQDPRGYEQYF
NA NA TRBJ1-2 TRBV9 TGTGCCAGCAGCGTAGGGGGCGACTATGGCTACACCTTC CASSVGGDYGYTF
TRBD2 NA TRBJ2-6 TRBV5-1 TGCGCCAGCAGAGAAGCGGGAGGGGCCAACGTCCTGACTTTC CASREAGGANVLTF
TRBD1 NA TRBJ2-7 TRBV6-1 TGTGCCAGCAGTGATGGACAGGGTTGGTCCCCTCTCTACGAGCAGTACTTC CASSDGQGWSPLYEQYF
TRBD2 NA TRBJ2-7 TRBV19 TGTGCCAGTAGTATAGTCTCGAATAGCGGGGGGCCGCACCACGAGCAGTACTTC CASSIVSNSGGPHHEQYF
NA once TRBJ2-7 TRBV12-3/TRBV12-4 TGTGCCAGCAGGCTAGACCGATCCTACGAGCAGTACTTC CASRLDRSYEQYF